This paragraph reports one TCR beta chain. The data derive from a study of OX40 agonist ivuxolimab in advanced cancers. Overall study: Of the participants, more than 35% had some prior anti-PD-1, anti-PD-L1 or anti-CTLA-4 therapy, which was allowed. Partial response was recorded in three patients: one hepatocellular carcinoma and two cutaneous melanoma cases.

The protocol was immunoSEQ multiplex PCR, while the TCRdb copy is restricted to in-frame clones and leaves out a portion. The table shows around 40,000 clones, with about 86% occurring only once. Unmatched junction bases numbered 7, after V lost 1 base and J lost 7 bases. The CDR3 extends over 17 amino acids. Germline V gene lookup returns CDR1 MDHEN and CDR2 SYDVKM. The TCR sequence derives from an adult with an advanced solid tumor such as melanoma, head and neck, liver or kidney cancer. J is TRBJ1-6 and V is TRBV28; TRBD1 matches at 10 bases. The input for sequencing was CD4+ or CD8+ T cells sorted from blood, taken in a trial of the OX40 agonist ivuxolimab. The CDR3 is CASSLFSGQGFNSPLHF. CDR3 in DNA: TGTGCCAGCAGTTTATTCTCGGGACAGGGGTTCAATTCACCCCTCCACTTT.